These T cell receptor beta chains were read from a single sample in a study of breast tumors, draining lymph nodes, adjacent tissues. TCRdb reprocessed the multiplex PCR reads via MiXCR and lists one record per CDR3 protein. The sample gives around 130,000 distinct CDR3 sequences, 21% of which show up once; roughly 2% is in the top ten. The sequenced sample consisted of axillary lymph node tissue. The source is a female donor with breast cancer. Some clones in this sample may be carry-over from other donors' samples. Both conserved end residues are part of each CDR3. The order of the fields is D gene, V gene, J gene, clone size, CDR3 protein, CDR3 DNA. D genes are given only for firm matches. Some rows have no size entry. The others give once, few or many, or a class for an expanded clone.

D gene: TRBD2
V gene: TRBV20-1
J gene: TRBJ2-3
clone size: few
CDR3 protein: CSAEPRSREGRDTQYF
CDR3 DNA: TGCAGTGCTGAGCCGAGGTCGCGGGAGGGCCGGGATACGCAGTATTTT

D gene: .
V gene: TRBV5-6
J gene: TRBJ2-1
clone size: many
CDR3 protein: CASSPRGASSYNEQFF
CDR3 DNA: TGTGCCAGCAGCCCCAGGGGCGCGAGCTCCTACAATGAGCAGTTCTTC

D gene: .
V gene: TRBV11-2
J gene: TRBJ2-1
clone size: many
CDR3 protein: CASSLGANEQFF
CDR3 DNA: TGTGCCAGCAGCTTAGGGGCGAATGAGCAGTTCTTC

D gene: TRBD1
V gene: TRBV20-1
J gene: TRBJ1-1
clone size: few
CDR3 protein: CSAGTDRAAEAFF
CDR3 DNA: TGCAGTGCTGGGACAGACAGGGCGGCTGAAGCTTTCTTT

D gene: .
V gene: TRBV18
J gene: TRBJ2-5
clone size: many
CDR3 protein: CASSPPGLGQETQYF
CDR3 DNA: TGTGCCAGCTCACCGCCGGGACTGGGACAAGAGACCCAGTACTTC

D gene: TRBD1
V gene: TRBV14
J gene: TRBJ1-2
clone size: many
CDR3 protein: CASSPYPGTGGEGPNYGYTF
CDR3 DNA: TGTGCCAGCAGCCCCTATCCCGGGACAGGGGGCGAAGGCCCTAACTATGGCTACACCTTC

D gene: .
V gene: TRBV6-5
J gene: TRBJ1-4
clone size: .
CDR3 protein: CASSRMGGGGEKLFF
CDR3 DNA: TGTGCCAGCAGCCGAATGGGCGGGGGGGGTGAAAAACTGTTTTTT

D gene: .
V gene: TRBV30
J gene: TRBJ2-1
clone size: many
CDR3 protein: CAWRVRYNEQFF
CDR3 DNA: TGTGCCTGGAGAGTGCGGTACAATGAGCAGTTCTTC

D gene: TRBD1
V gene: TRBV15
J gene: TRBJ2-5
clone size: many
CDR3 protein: CATSRGRGLETQYF
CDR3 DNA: TGTGCCACCAGCAGAGGCAGGGGGCTCGAGACCCAGTACTTC

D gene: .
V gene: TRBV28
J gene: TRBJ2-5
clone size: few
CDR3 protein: CASSFHPTNQETQYF
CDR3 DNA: TGTGCCAGCAGTTTCCACCCGACTAACCAAGAGACCCAGTACTTC

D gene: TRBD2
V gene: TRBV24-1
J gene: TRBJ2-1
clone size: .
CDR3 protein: CATSDLSSGRARNERSF
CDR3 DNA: TGTGCCACCAGTGATCTCTCGAGCGGGAGGGCCAGAAATGAGCGGTCCTTC

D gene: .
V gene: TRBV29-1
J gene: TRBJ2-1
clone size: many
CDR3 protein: CSVRGANEQFF
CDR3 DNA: TGCAGCGTGCGAGGCGCCAATGAGCAGTTCTTC

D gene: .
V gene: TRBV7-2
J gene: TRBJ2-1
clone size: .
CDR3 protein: CASSLSFQSSNEQFF
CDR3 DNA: TGTGCCAGCAGCTTATCGTTCCAGTCGAGCAATGAGCAGTTCTTC

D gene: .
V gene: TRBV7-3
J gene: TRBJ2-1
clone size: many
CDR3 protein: CASSSNPSAGEQFF
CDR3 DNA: TGTGCCAGCAGCTCAAACCCATCCGCAGGGGAGCAGTTCTTC

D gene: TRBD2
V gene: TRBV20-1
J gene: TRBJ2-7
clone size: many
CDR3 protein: CSARMTSGRPGQYF
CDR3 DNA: TGCAGTGCTAGAATGACTAGCGGGAGGCCGGGGCAGTACTTC

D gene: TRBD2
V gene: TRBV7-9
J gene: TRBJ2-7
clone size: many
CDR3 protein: CASSGTSGSGAYEQYF
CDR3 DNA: TGTGCCAGCAGCGGGACTAGCGGGAGTGGGGCCTACGAGCAGTACTTC

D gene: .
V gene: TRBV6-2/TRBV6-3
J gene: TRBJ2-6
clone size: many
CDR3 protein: CASSYQGNSGANVLTF
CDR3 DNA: TGTGCCAGCAGTTATCAAGGGAACTCTGGGGCCAACGTCCTGACTTTC

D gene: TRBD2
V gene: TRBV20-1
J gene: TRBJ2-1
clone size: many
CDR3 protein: CSASASGTGEQFF
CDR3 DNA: TGCAGTGCTAGCGCTAGCGGGACTGGTGAGCAGTTCTTC

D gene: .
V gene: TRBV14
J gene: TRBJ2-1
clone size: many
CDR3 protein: CASSQGTGEQFF
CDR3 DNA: TGTGCCAGCAGCCAAGGAACCGGGGAGCAGTTCTTC

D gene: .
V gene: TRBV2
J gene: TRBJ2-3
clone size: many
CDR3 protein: CASSEGPMRTDTQYF
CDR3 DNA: TGTGCCAGCAGTGAGGGACCAATGCGCACAGATACGCAGTATTTT

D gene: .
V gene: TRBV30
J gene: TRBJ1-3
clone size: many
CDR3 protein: CAWSQVDPSSSGNTIYF
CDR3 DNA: TGTGCCTGGAGCCAGGTCGACCCGTCAAGCTCTGGAAACACCATATATTTT

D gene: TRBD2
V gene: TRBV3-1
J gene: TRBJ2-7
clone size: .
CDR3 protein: CASSQDRGLAGGGYEQYF
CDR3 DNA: TGTGCCAGCAGCCAAGATCGGGGACTAGCGGGGGGGGGCTACGAGCAGTACTTC

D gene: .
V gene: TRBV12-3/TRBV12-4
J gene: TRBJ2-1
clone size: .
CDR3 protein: CASSQRTRPPQFF
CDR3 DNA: TGTGCCAGCAGCCAACGGACCCGACCACCGCAGTTCTTC

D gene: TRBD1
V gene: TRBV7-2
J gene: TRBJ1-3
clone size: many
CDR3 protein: CASSLVGTGDAGNTIYF
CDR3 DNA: TGTGCCAGCAGCTTAGTCGGGACAGGGGATGCTGGAAACACCATATATTTT

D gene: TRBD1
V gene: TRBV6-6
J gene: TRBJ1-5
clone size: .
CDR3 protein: CASSNPGTARNQPQHF
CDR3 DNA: TGTGCCAGCAGCAACCCTGGGACAGCACGCAATCAGCCCCAGCATTTT

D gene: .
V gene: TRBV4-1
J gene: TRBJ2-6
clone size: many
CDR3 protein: CASSQDGQLSGANVLTF
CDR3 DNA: TGCGCCAGCAGCCAAGATGGACAGCTCTCTGGGGCCAACGTCCTGACTTTC

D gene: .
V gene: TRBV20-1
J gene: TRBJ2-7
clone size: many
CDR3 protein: CSARLYEQYF
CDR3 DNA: TGCAGTGCTAGGTTATACGAGCAGTACTTC

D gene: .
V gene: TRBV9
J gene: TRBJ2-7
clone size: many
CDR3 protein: CASSVDLGLGYEQYF
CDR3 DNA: TGTGCCAGCAGCGTAGATTTGGGACTCGGCTACGAGCAGTACTTC

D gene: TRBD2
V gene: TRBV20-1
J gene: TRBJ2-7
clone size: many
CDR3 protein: CSAPGTSGRDEQYF
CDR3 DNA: TGCAGTGCCCCGGGGACTAGCGGGAGAGACGAGCAGTACTTC

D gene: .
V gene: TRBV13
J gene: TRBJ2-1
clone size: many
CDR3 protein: CASSRGLSSYNEQFF
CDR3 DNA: TGTGCCAGCAGTCGGGGCCTCAGCTCCTACAATGAGCAGTTCTTC

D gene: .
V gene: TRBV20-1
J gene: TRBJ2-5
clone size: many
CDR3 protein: CSASENQETQYF
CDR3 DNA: TGCAGTGCTAGTGAGAACCAAGAGACCCAGTACTTC

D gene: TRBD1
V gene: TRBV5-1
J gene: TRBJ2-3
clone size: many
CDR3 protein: CASTTTGTGADTQYF
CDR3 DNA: TGCGCCAGCACCACCACCGGGACAGGGGCAGATACGCAGTATTTT

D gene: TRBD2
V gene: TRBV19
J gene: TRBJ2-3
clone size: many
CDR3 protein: CASSLYLAGGGDTQYF
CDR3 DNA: TGTGCCAGTAGTCTGTACCTAGCGGGAGGAGGAGATACGCAGTATTTT

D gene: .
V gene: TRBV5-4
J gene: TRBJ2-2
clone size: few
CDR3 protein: CASSPKTSSTGELFF
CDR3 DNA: TGTGCCAGCAGCCCAAAGACTAGTTCCACCGGGGAGCTGTTTTTT

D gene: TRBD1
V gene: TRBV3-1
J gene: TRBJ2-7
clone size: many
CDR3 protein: CASSPGQGGPEQYF
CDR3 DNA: TGTGCCAGCAGCCCGGGACAGGGGGGTCCCGAGCAGTACTTC

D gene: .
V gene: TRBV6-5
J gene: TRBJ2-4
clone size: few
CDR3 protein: CASSLTGFAKNIQYF
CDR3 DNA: TGTGCCAGCAGTCTAACAGGGTTTGCCAAAAACATTCAGTACTTC

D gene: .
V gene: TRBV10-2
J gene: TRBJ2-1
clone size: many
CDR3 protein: CASSVYKGEQFF
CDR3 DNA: TGCGCCAGCAGTGTGTACAAGGGTGAGCAGTTCTTC

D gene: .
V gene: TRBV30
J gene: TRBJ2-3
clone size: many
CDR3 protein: CAWNPFGGITDTQYF
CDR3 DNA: TGTGCCTGGAACCCTTTTGGCGGGATCACAGATACGCAGTATTTT

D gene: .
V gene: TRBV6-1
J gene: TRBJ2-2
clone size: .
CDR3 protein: CASSEGYNTGELFF
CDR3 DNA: TGTGCCAGCAGTGAAGGTTACAACACCGGGGAGCTGTTTTTT

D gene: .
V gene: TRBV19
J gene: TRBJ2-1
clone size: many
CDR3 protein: CASSIRSSAYNEQFF
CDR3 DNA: TGTGCCAGTAGTATCCGGAGTAGCGCCTACAATGAGCAGTTCTTC

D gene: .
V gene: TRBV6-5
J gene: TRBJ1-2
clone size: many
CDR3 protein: CASSYSGEGGYTF
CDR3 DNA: TGTGCCAGCAGTTACTCGGGAGAGGGTGGCTACACCTTC

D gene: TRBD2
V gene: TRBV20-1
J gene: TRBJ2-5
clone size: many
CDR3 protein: CSARDFAGDETQYF
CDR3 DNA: TGCAGTGCTAGAGACTTTGCGGGAGACGAGACCCAGTACTTC

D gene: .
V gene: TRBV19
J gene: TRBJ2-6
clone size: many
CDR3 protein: CASTQRSGANVLTF
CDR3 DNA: TGTGCCAGTACCCAGAGATCTGGGGCCAACGTCCTGACTTTC

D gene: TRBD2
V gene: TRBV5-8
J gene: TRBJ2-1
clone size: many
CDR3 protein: CASSRLQGLAYNEQFF
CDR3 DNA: TGTGCCAGCAGCCGCCTACAGGGACTAGCGTACAATGAGCAGTTCTTC

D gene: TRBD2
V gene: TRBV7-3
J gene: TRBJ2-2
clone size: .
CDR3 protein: CAGSATSGAPAGELFF
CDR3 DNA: TGTGCCGGCAGCGCGACTAGCGGGGCCCCCGCCGGGGAGCTGTTTTTT

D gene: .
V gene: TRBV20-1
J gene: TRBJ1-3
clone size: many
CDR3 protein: CSAEDRLSGNTIYF
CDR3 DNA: TGCAGTGCCGAAGATAGACTCTCTGGAAACACCATATATTTT

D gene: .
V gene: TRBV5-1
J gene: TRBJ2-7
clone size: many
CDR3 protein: CASSFGGERNEQYF
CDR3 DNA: TGCGCCAGCAGCTTCGGGGGAGAGAGAAACGAGCAGTACTTC